The following is a TCR beta chain sequence with its context. This clone is a singleton in its sample. Its antigen remains unidentified. Qualities for individual bases were not recorded, and no much larger clone is one base off. The data originate from a study of a mutant IDH1 vaccine in newly diagnosed glioma (dated by TCRdb to the early 2020s). General notes on the study: Eight vaccinations were administered to patients in weeks 1, 3, 5, 7, 11, 15, 19 and 23, corresponding to visits V03 through V10. In the chemotherapy-containing groups, vaccination started alongside temozolomide cycles, whereas in patients who had radiotherapy alone it started 4-6 weeks after radiotherapy. Of the approximately 30 treated patients, approximately 62% were male and around 40% were female, and the mean age was 40.4 years. Prior to enrollment, patients had been given standard therapy consisting of radiotherapy alone, temozolomide alone, or radiochemotherapy with temozolomide, with the combination given to most patients. Six visits were used for peripheral blood collection: V03 (baseline), V05, V07, V10, V12 and V13. For exploratory analyses, 25 to 30 treated patients had longitudinal TCRB deep sequencing done wherever samples were available.

The time point label, read with the paper, signifies: week 23, last vaccination. Each vaccine dose was 300 ug of a 20-mer mutant IDH1 peptide in Montanide, given subcutaneously with topical imiquimod. Newly diagnosed WHO grade 3 or 4 IDH1-mutant astrocytomas showing loss of nuclear ATRX were present in the donors. The samples were drawn from NOA16, a multicentre, single-arm, open-label phase I trial in Germany that tested a mutant IDH1 peptide vaccine in humans for the first time. Genomic DNA for TCRB sequencing was extracted from EDTA blood using the DNeasy Blood and Tissue Kit. Library preparation employed the immunoSEQ multiplex PCR assay. Rearranged TCR beta chain sequences were amplified using the hsTCRB Kit according to the manufacturer's protocol. An Illumina MiSeq was used to sequence the TCRB libraries. Regarding the original processing steps: Demultiplexing, trimming and gene mapping were performed with the kit vendor's proprietary platform. The source is immuneACCESS, and TCRdb retained only in-frame sequences with V and J called. Part of the clones is not carried over; for the studies checked, unresolved V genes explain less than half of this, and the remainder is unexplained. D and trimming were read from the DNA, whereas the V and J calls and clone size are those reported in that table. For this sample there are 50,000 to 70,000 clones; over 80% appear just once. Approximately 1.5% of the sample belongs to the ten largest clones.

What the work shows at the level of the full study, not this receptor alone: The authors stated that sample limitations prevented analyses of patient blood samples from being reproduced. Changes in the top peripheral T cell clonotypes picked up by TCRB sequencing did not appear to be linked to pseudoprogression. Immune responses induced by the vaccine were seen in 90% to 95% of patients across multiple MHC alleles. Availability determined which PBMC samples were chosen for TCRB deep sequencing.

The trim is 5 bases for V and 5 bases for J, with a gap of 8 bases between the germline ends. Inclusive of the bounding cysteine and phenylalanine, the CDR3 is 12 residues long. The CDR3 DNA has 36 bases and is translated from base 1. CDR1 and CDR2, per the germline V gene, are SGHVS and FQNEAQ. The TCR originated in a man between 35 and 55 years old with glioma. This specimen was PBMCs, taken from a glioma patient whose treatment included an IDH1 peptide vaccine. This chain joins TRBV7-8 to TRBJ2-3; possibly the D gene is TRBD1, per 6 matching bases. CDR3 sequence: CASSLDRDTQYF. The nucleotide sequence is given as TGTGCCAGCAGCCTGGACAGAGATACGCAGTATTTT.